The present TCR beta chain was sequenced within a study of breast tumors, draining lymph nodes, adjacent tissues. Overall study results and limits: Tumors had less TCR diversity than lymph nodes, more than nontumor tissue. The lymph node origin of tumor T cells was framed as consistent with a hypothesis, not demonstrated. Findings are consistent with lymph node origin and intratumoral expansion of most tumor T cells.

A word on this clonotype: The antigen remains unidentified. A clone one base away is much larger, so this may be a read error.

The CDR3 covers 13 residues. Germline V CDR1 and CDR2: SGHRS, YFSETQ. A single record per CDR3 protein comes from TCRdb applying MiXCR to the multiplex PCR reads. In the table there are some 150,000 distinct CDR3 sequences, 20% to 25% of which are singletons. Breast cancer patients provided tissue from their axillary draining lymph nodes. This TCR came from a female donor with breast cancer. Some clones in this sample may be carry-over from other donors' samples. The chain couples TRBV5-1 to TRBJ2-5; TRBD1 might be the D (5 bases). The specimen sequenced was axillary lymph node tissue. The CDR3 DNA reads as TGCGTCAGCAGCCTGACAGACCAAGAGACCCAGTACTTC. This translates into CVSSLTDQETQYF.